One and the same sample provided the 23 T cell receptor beta chains below, sequenced in a study of shared clonotypes between healthy human individuals. Profiling relied on immunoSEQ multiplex PCR, and the TCRdb table lists in-frame clones only, not all of them. The profile shows around 2.5 million clones, roughly 93% of them singletons. Sample: naive CD4+ T cells from PBMCs. Documented subset: CD45RA+ positively selected. These receptors originate from a man between 18 and 29 years old in good health. Some clones in this sample may be carry-over from other donors' samples.

The chain joins TRBV7-9 to TRBJ2-7, with 10 bases that match TRBD1. V shed 5 bases, J shed 5 bases, and the junction held 9 bases outside the gene matches. The CDR3 length is 15 residues. The germline V gene encodes CDR1 SEHNR and CDR2 FQNEAQ (reference sequence). The CDR3 protein is CASSPIPGTGDEQYF. As DNA, the CDR3 is TGTGCCAGCAGCCCCATACCCGGGACAGGGGACGAGCAGTACTTC.

The J gene is TRBJ2-7, the V gene TRBV12-1; the table's D call TRBD1 went unverified against the DNA. TRBV12-1 is classified as a pseudogene. This CDR3 has 13 residues. The CDR3 bases are TGTGCCAGCAGCCTACGACAGGGAGGCGAGCAGTACTTC. This gives the protein CASSLRQGGEQYF.

In this sample, this clone turned up once. The chain employs TRBV28 and TRBJ2-7, with D perhaps TRBD2 (6 bases). Germline values: CDR1 MDHEN, CDR2 SYDVKM. The CDR3 runs to 15 residues. V was cut by 5 bases and J by 1 base, with 15 bases left in between. CDR3 nucleotide sequence: TGTGCCAGCAGTCCCACTAGCACAAAATCCTACGAGCAGTACTTC. Encoded protein: CASSPTSTKSYEQYF.

The J gene is TRBJ2-2, the V gene TRBV28; D is tentatively TRBD1 or TRBD2 (5 bases each). There are 14 residues in the CDR3. Trimming took 4 bases from V and 8 from J, leaving 14 bases between them. Germline lookup yields CDR1 MDHEN and CDR2 SYDVKM. In DNA form, the CDR3 reads TGTGCCAGCAGTTCCGGGGCTATCAAAGGGGAGCTGTTTTTT. This sequence encodes CASSSGAIKGELFF.

V usage is TRBV5-4 and J usage is TRBJ2-2; D is ambiguous. This CDR3 region has 14 residues. CDR1 is SGHNT and CDR2 is YYREEE in the germline V gene (reference sequence). V lost 4 bases to trimming and J lost 7 bases, with 14 bases between them. DNA of the CDR3: TGTGCCAGCAGCACAGCAATGATCGGCGGGGAGCTGTTTTTT. Its translation: CASSTAMIGGELFF. Complete variable domain (other parts from reference TRBV5-4 and TRBJ2-2): ETGVTQSPTHLIKTRGQQVTLRCSSQSGHNTVSWYQQALGQGPQFIFQYYREEENGRGNFPPRFSGLQFPNYSSELNVNALELDDSALYLCASSTAMIGGELFFGEGSRLTVL.

This clone was counted only a few times. The V gene is TRBV10-3, the J gene TRBJ1-1; 7 bases match TRBD1. CDR3 length equals 15 residues. The V and J ends lost 7 bases and 1 base, in that order; junction bases with no gene match: 9. Per germline, CDR1 ENHRY and CDR2 SYGVKD. The CDR3: CAITQVGGGNTEAFF. DNA for the CDR3: TGTGCCATCACCCAAGTAGGGGGCGGGAACACTGAAGCTTTCTTT.

For the CDR3, the DNA is TGTGCCAGCAGCTCCGTTCGACAGGGGAATAAGCAGTTCTTC. It is translated as CASSSVRQGNKQFF. The J gene is TRBJ2-1, the V gene TRBV7-3; 8 nucleotides match TRBD1. V lost 4 bases, J lost 11 bases, and 10 bases stayed unmatched. In germline, CDR1 is SGHTA, CDR2 FQGTGA. This CDR3 comprises 14 residues. Full variable domain (remainder filled in from reference TRBV7-3 and TRBJ2-1): GAGVSQTPSNKVTEKGKYVELRCDPISGHTALYWYRQSLGQGPEFLIYFQGTGAADDSGLPNDRFFAVRPEGSVSTLKIQRTERGDSAVYLCASSSVRQGNKQFFGPGTRLTVL.

The chain has TRBV11-3 and TRBJ2-5; 9 positions agree with TRBD1. Per the germline V gene, CDR1 is SGHNT and CDR2 is YENEEA. Trimming cost V 5 bases and J 5 bases; bases outside gene matches: 6. The CDR3 consists of 14 residues. The CDR3 DNA follows: TGTGCCAGCAGCCCACAGGGGGCGCGGGAGACCCAGTACTTC. This encodes CASSPQGARETQYF.

The rearrangement links TRBV28 to TRBJ1-2; perhaps TRBD1 as D (6 bases). The CDR3 is 13 residues long. The V end was cut by 5 bases, the J end by 7 bases, with 14 bases between. The germline V gene has CDR1 MDHEN and CDR2 SYDVKM. The CDR3 DNA follows: TGTGCCAGCAGTCTACAGGGAGCCGTTGGCTACACCTTC. Translated, it gives CASSLQGAVGYTF.

The chain combines TRBV5-1 with TRBJ1-5; a possible D gene is TRBD1 (6 bases). CDR3 size: 13 residues. The germline V gene encodes CDR1 SGHRS and CDR2 YFSETQ. V was shortened by 4 bases and J by 6 bases, with 11 bases between the two germline ends. The CDR3 here is CASSLDRSQPQHF. CDR3 coding DNA: TGCGCCAGCAGCCTAGACAGGAGTCAGCCCCAGCATTTT.

The chain joins TRBV4-1 to TRBJ2-1, with 7 bases that match TRBD2. This CDR3 has 18 amino acids. CDR1 is MGHRA and CDR2 is YSYEKL in the germline V gene. The J segment lost 0 bases and the V segment lost 3 bases, leaving 11 bases of the junction unmatched. The CDR3 sequence is CASSQGITSVHSYNEQFF. In DNA form, the CDR3 reads TGCGCCAGCAGCCAGGGGATAACTAGCGTTCACTCCTACAATGAGCAGTTCTTC.

This sequence joins TRBV28 and TRBJ2-3, with a possible D match to TRBD2 (5 bases). Trimming left V 3 bases short and J 0 bases short, with 10 bases between. Germline V lookup: CDR1 MDHEN, CDR2 SYDVKM. There are 15 residues in the CDR3. Written as DNA, the CDR3 is TGTGCCAGCAGTTTCCCGGGGATTAGCACAGATACGCAGTATTTT. This codes for CASSFPGISTDTQYF.

The CDR3 bases are TGTGCCAGCAGTTTTCGGCAGGGGACTGCCTACGAGCAGTACTTC. It encodes CASSFRQGTAYEQYF. The chain recombines TRBV27 with TRBJ2-7; D tentatively reads TRBD1 or TRBD2 (6 bases each). The length of the CDR3 is 15 residues. Germline values: CDR1 MNHEY, CDR2 SMNVEV (reference sequence). Between the trimmed V and J ends, which lost 3 bases and 2 bases, there was a span of 14 bases.

The V gene is TRBV6-5, the J gene TRBJ1-2; D is uncertain. This CDR3 region has 13 residues. Trimming stripped 6 bases from V and 6 bases from J, with 14 bases between. Germline V gene lookup returns CDR1 MNHEY and CDR2 SVGAGI. In DNA, the CDR3 is TGTGCCAGCAGAGCCGGGCCTATGAATGGCTACACCTTC. The encoded protein is CASRAGPMNGYTF.

This chain uses TRBV6-5 with TRBJ2-5, with TRBD2 matching 12 bases. Germline trimming cut 4 bases from V and 9 bases from J; bases unmatched to any gene: 12. Germline values: CDR1 MNHEY, CDR2 SVGAGI. CDR3 size: 16 residues. In DNA, the CDR3 is TGTGCCAGCAGTTTCGTTGGACTAGCGGGACCTTTGGCCCAGTACTTC. Residues: CASSFVGLAGPLAQYF.

The genes are TRBV5-4 and TRBJ1-2; D unresolved. The CDR3 covers 13 residues. V lost 0 bases to trimming and J lost 2 bases, with 5 bases between them. Germline V gives CDR1 SGHNT, CDR2 YYREEE (reference sequence). This CDR3 is CASSLEKNYGYTF. The CDR3 DNA is TGTGCCAGCAGCTTGGAGAAGAACTATGGCTACACCTTC.

The CDR3 bases are TGTGCCAGCAGCGTAGCTTCGGGAAACTCCTACAATGAGCAGTTCTTC. Its translation: CASSVASGNSYNEQFF. The chain combines TRBV9 with TRBJ2-1; D might be TRBD2 (5 bases). V shed 0 bases and J shed 0 bases, with 10 bases lying between them. The CDR3 has 16 amino acids. Germline V CDR1 and CDR2: SGDLS, YYNGEE.

The rearrangement joins TRBV7-6 to TRBJ2-2, with 11 bases lining up with TRBD2. The length of the CDR3 is 17 residues. After removal of 5 bases from V and 4 bases from J, the junction contained 9 bases not matched to a gene. Germline V gives CDR1 SGHVS, CDR2 FNYEAQ. DNA for the CDR3: TGTGCCAGCAGCACCCCGGGACTAGCGGACGCCACCGGGGAGCTGTTTTTT. The encoded protein is CASSTPGLADATGELFF.

The V and J genes are TRBV5-4 and TRBJ1-2; D perhaps matches TRBD1 (5 bases). V lost 0 bases and J lost 3, with 12 bases in between. Germline V gene sequence: CDR1 SGHNT, CDR2 YYREEE (reference sequence). The CDR3 covers 15 residues. The CDR3: CASSLDVGVDYGYTF. The CDR3 DNA follows: TGTGCCAGCAGCTTGGATGTGGGGGTTGACTATGGCTACACCTTC.

This chain connects TRBV4-3 to TRBJ1-1; 7 positions agree with TRBD1. Trimming cost V 0 bases and J 1 base; bases outside gene matches: 2. Germline V gene sequence: CDR1 LGHNA, CDR2 YSLEER. The CDR3 has 15 residues. CDR3 protein: CASSQEGQTNTEAFF. CDR3 DNA sequence: TGCGCCAGCAGCCAAGAGGGACAGACGAACACTGAAGCTTTCTTT.

The chain uses TRBV28 and TRBJ1-2, with 10 bases identical to TRBD1. Germline V gene data show CDR1 as MDHEN and CDR2 as SYDVKM. The CDR3 is made up of 14 amino acids. V was pared by 9 bases and J by 4 bases, with 8 bases of the junction left unmatched. The CDR3 DNA reads TGTGCCAGTAGGACAGGGGGGACGAGCTATGGCTACACCTTC. Translating gives CASRTGGTSYGYTF.

Here the CDR3 DNA reads TGTGCCAGCAGCTTATTGCCCGGGAACACTGAAGCTTTCTTT. Amino acid sequence: CASSLLPGNTEAFF. J is TRBJ1-1 and V is TRBV11-1; D is unclear. The CDR3 is made up of 14 amino acids. CDR1 is SGHAT and CDR2 is FQDESV in the germline V gene (reference sequence). The V end was cut by 2 bases, the J end by 1 base, with 8 bases between.

The chain joins TRBV27 to TRBJ2-4; 7 bases match TRBD2. From germline, CDR1 is MNHEY and CDR2 SMNVEV (reference sequence). This CDR3 comprises 16 residues. V shed 4 bases and J 14 bases; nucleotides not matched to a gene: 20. As DNA, the CDR3 is TGTGCCAGCAGTTCACCATCTGCGGCGGGAGTCCCTATTGAGTACTTC. It encodes CASSSPSAAGVPIEYF.